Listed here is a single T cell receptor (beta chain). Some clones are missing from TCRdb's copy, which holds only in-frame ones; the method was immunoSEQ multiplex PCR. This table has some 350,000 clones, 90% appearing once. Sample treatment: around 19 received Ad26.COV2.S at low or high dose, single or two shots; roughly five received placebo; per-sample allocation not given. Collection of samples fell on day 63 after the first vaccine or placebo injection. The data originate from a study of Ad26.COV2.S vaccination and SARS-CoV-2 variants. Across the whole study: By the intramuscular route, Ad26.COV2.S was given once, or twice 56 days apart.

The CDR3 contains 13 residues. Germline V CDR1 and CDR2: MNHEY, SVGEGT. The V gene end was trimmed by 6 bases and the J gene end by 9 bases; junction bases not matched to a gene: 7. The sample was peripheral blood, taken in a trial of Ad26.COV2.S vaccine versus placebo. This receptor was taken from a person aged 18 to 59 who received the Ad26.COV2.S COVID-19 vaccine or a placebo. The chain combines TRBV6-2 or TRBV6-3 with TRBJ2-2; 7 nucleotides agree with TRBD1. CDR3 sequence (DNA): TGTGCCAGCAGCAAGATGACAGGGCGGGAGCTGTTTTTT. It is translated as CASSKMTGRELFF.